Presented here are 17 T cell receptor beta chains from one specimen sequenced in a study of tumor-infiltrating lymphocytes in primary liver carcinoma. They got blood RNA out of unsorted whole blood and also pulled out germline DNA. Production of TCR beta cDNA used approximately 480 ng total RNA together with a constant-region primer. For TCR beta, libraries were produced by three nested multiplex PCR rounds using slightly modified ARM-PCR. TRBV1-TRBV30 forward primers and a C-beta reverse primer were used in the first two PCR rounds, which each ran for approximately 10 cycles. TCRdb redid the calling of the multiplex PCR reads with MiXCR, one entry per CDR3 protein. This sample has roughly 330,000 distinct CDR3 sequences, with almost 65% found just once. The specimen sequenced was peripheral blood. These receptors all stem from a man in his forties or fifties with primary liver carcinoma and hepatitis B virus infection.

Turning to this clonotype: This may be a read error, as it is one base from a much larger clone. This chain connects TRBV14 to TRBJ1-2, with D hard to call. The CDR3 length is 13 residues. CDR1 SGHDN and CDR2 FVKESK come from the germline V gene. The CDR3 loop is CANSQEFQSGYTF. The CDR3 nucleotides are TGTGCCAACAGCCAAGAATTCCAGAGCGGCTACACCTTC. The full variable domain, rest sourced from reference TRBV14 and TRBJ1-2, is EAGVTQFPSHSVIEKGQTVTLRCDPISGHDNLYWYRRVMGKEIKFLLHFVKESKQDESGMPNNRFLAERTGGTYSTLKVQPAELEDSGVYFCANSQEFQSGYTFGSGTRLTVV.

The chain combines TRBV11-2 with TRBJ2-7; D is unclear. Germline assignment: CDR1 SGHAT and CDR2 FQNNGV. The CDR3 has 14 amino acids. The CDR3 reads CTNSFSDQSYEQYF. DNA for the CDR3: TGTACCAACAGCTTCTCTGACCAATCCTACGAGCAGTACTTC.

Points on this clonotype: Given the absence of the conserved phenylalanine or tryptophan at the CDR3 end, a read error is likely. The V call is TRBV5-4, the J call TRBJ1-1, with D maybe TRBD1 (5 bases). The CDR3 contains 13 residues. Trimming left V 1 base short and J 8 bases short, with 12 bases between. Per the germline V gene, CDR1 is SGHNT and CDR2 is YYREEE (reference sequence). The CDR3 region has the DNA TGTGCCAGCAGCTTGAGAGGGGTCGAAGAAGCTTTCTTA. This codes for CASSLRGVEEAFL.

As for this clonotype: A junction boundary mismatches the germline segment, possibly from a read error. The V gene is TRBV6-6, the J gene TRBJ2-5; no clear D. CDR1 and CDR2 (germline): MNHNY, SVGAGI (reference sequence). This CDR3 is 14 amino acids long. CDR3 sequence: CPSSSRARVETQYF. The CDR3 bases are TGTCCCAGCAGTTCACGGGCGCGCGTGGAGACCCAGTACTTC.

Turning to this clonotype: One junction end does not reproduce the germline sequence, and a read error may be involved. This chain's CDR3 is CDSSLGHGNEKLLF. Written as DNA, the CDR3 is TGTGACAGCAGCCTAGGACACGGAAATGAAAAACTGCTTTTT. The V and J genes are TRBV11-2 and TRBJ1-4; D might be TRBD1 (5 bases). Germline V gene lookup returns CDR1 SGHAT and CDR2 FQNNGV. The CDR3 is made up of 14 amino acids.

Only one count was recorded for this clonotype. One end of the junction fails to match germline, which may point to a read error. The chain recombines TRBV11-2 with TRBJ1-1; D unclear. There are 13 residues in the CDR3. The germline gives CDR1 SGHAT, CDR2 FQNNGV. CDR3 nucleotide sequence: TGTGCCAGCACCTTAAGCATAGAAGGTGAAGCTTTCTTT. It yields the protein CASTLSIEGEAFF.

Concerning this clonotype: As the CDR3 is not closed by the conserved phenylalanine or tryptophan, this likely results from a read error. The chain employs TRBV29-1 and TRBJ2-7; D unclear. The germline gives CDR1 SQVTM, CDR2 ANQGSEA. The CDR3 consists of 11 residues. Trimming removed 5 bases at V and 6 bases at J, with 11 bases between. CDR3 sequence (DNA): TGCAGCGTTATCAGATCCGGCGAGCAGTACTTA. Translated: CSVIRSGEQYL.

CDR3 loop: CASSQRTLPGTSGKRSTDTQYF. CDR3 in DNA: TGTGCCAGCAGCCAAAGGACGTTACCCGGGACTAGCGGGAAACGGAGCACAGATACGCAGTATTTT. The V and J genes are TRBV14 and TRBJ2-3, with 13 bases aligning to TRBD2. The CDR3 consists of 22 residues. The ends lost 2 bases at V and 0 bases at J; junction bases unmatched: 17. From germline, CDR1 is SGHDN and CDR2 FVKESK.

As concerns this clonotype: At one end, the junction sequence differs from germline, possibly due to a read error. This sequence joins TRBV12-3 or TRBV12-4 and TRBJ2-1, with TRBD2 matching 14 bases. The CDR3 is made up of 18 amino acids. DNA of the CDR3: TGTGCCAGCAGTTTAGGGGGACTAGCGGGAGTCTCCTACAATGAGCCGTTCTTC. Translating gives CASSLGGLAGVSYNEPFF.

Only one count was recorded for this clonotype. Germline is not matched at one junction end, which may reflect a read error. V and J are TRBV5-1 and TRBJ1-5; 7 bases are shared with TRBD1. Germline values: CDR1 SGHRS, CDR2 YFSETQ. The CDR3 extends over 15 amino acids. The CDR3 region is CASSLGDSNNQPQHF. In DNA form, the CDR3 reads TGCGCAAGCAGCTTGGGGGACAGTAACAATCAGCCCCAGCATTTT.

A note on this clonotype: This likely comes from a read error, as the CDR3 has no conserved phenylalanine or tryptophan at its end. The chain combines TRBV12-3 or TRBV12-4 with TRBJ2-1; D is possibly TRBD2 (5 bases). The germline V and J ends were trimmed by 4 bases and 12 bases, with 16 bases remaining between them. The CDR3 loop spans 13 amino acids. Written as DNA, the CDR3 is TGTGCCAGCAGTTCCGGCCGGGTTGGAGGGCAGTTCCTC. As protein: CASSSGRVGGQFL.

The chain is built from TRBV12-3 or TRBV12-4 and TRBJ2-1; D is undetermined. The CDR3 is 12 residues long. The CDR3 region has the DNA TGTACCAACAGTTTTGTCCACAATGAGCAGTTCTTC. Residues: CTNSFVHNEQFF.

In the case of this clonotype: At one of its ends the junction is not consistent with the germline gene, which may arise from a read error. The chain couples TRBV11-2 to TRBJ1-2; D uncertain. Looked up from germline, CDR1 is SGHAT and CDR2 is FQNNGV. The CDR3 sequence is 15 residues long. CDR3 nucleotide sequence: TGTGCCAGTAGCTTAGAAGATGACATGTTCTATGACTACACCTTC. It specifies CASSLEDDMFYDYTF. The whole variable domain, remainder taken from reference TRBV11-2 and TRBJ1-2, is EAGVAQSPRYKIIEKRQSVAFWCNPISGHATLYWYQQILGQGPKLLIQFQNNGVVDDSQLPKDRFSAERLKGVDSTLKIQPAKLEDSAVYLCASSLEDDMFYDYTFGSGTRLTVV.

Of note for this clonotype: This could be a read error, since a much larger clone is one nucleotide away. The CDR3 nucleotides are TGTGCCAGCAGCTACGAAAGTACGAACACCGGGGAGCTGTTTTTT. Translated, it gives CASSYESTNTGELFF. The chain has TRBV6-1 and TRBJ2-2; D remains ambiguous. V dropped 6 bases and J dropped 0 bases, with 11 bases sitting between them. From germline, CDR1 is MNHNS and CDR2 SASEGT. The CDR3 is made up of 15 amino acids.

This clonotype was seen many times. This sequence joins TRBV6-2 or TRBV6-3 and TRBJ2-7; D is ambiguous. The V end was cut by 8 bases, the J end by 3 bases, with 11 bases between. CDR3 length: 12 amino acids. CDR1 and CDR2 from the germline V gene are MNHEY and SVGEGT. The CDR3 is CASERGSYEQYF. The CDR3 nucleotides read TGTGCCAGCGAGAGAGGTAGCTACGAGCAGTACTTC.

In regard to this clonotype: With a much larger clone just one base away, this may be a read error. The chain couples TRBV6-2 or TRBV6-3 to TRBJ2-5; D perhaps matches TRBD1 (6 bases). V lost 6 bases and J 5 bases, leaving 22 bases between the germline ends. The CDR3 has 16 amino acids. Germline assignment: CDR1 MNHEY and CDR2 SVGEGT. In DNA, the CDR3 is TGTGCCAGCAGCCTCCTTGGGACATTCGTTGTGGAGACCCAGTACTTC. Its translation: CASSLLGTFVVETQYF.

This chain links TRBV20-1 with TRBJ2-1; 14 nucleotides align to TRBD2. With 6 bases clipped from V and 0 bases from J, the junction kept 4 bases outside the gene matches. This CDR3 contains 16 residues. In germline, CDR1 is DFQATT, CDR2 SNEGSKA (reference sequence). The CDR3 coding sequence is TGCAGTGCCCGCGGGACTAGCGGGAGCTCCTACAATGAGCAGTTCTTC. It translates to CSARGTSGSSYNEQFF.